The TCR beta chain under discussion was sequenced for a study of blood T cells in healthy people across ages. General study points: Roughly linear declines in TCR beta diversity per million T cells occurred with age.

Remarks on this clonotype: Its antigen is not known.

Together with a sample-barcoded 5' primer, a J-beta primer mix was included in a second PCR lasting roughly 6 to 12 cycles. TCRdb re-called the 5' RACE reads with MiXCR, one entry per CDR3 protein. Of 790,000 or so distinct CDR3 sequences detected, approximately 60% appear once; the ten largest clones hold roughly 24%. Trimming shortened V by 1 base and J by 0 bases, and 16 bases separated the two germline ends. From germline, CDR1 is MDHEN and CDR2 SYDVKM. The CDR3 is made up of 17 amino acids. The sequence was collected from a man aged 35 to 55 in good health. The V call is TRBV28, the J call TRBJ2-7, with D possibly being TRBD2 (6 bases). Sequencing was performed on blood. The CDR3 sequence is CASSLLGDSESSYEQYF. The CDR3 DNA follows: TGTGCCAGCAGTTTATTAGGGGACTCCGAAAGCTCCTACGAGCAGTACTTC.